This T cell receptor beta chain was sequenced for a study of blood T cell repertoires in COVID-19. About the research overall: The cDNA or gDNA used as material had been derived from T cells, B-cell-depleted T cells, or PBMCs.

Original data processing: Scientists estimated how many nucleated cells there were by amplifying reference gene primers. Libraries were prepared by immunoSEQ multiplex PCR; TCRdb keeps only in-frame clonotypes and omits some of them. V, J and clone size derive from that table, while D and trimming were established from the DNA sequence. The table shows approximately 220,000 clones, with around 84% occurring only once. V dropped 3 bases and J dropped 6 bases, with 13 bases sitting between them. Germline CDR1 MNHNS, CDR2 SASEGT. This CDR3 comprises 14 residues. Material for sequencing was peripheral blood. The rearrangement uses TRBV6-1 and TRBJ2-3; tentatively, D is TRBD1 (5 bases). This sequence was found in a woman aged 55-70 years who had recovered from COVID-19. The CDR3 nucleotides are TGTGCCAGCAGTGAGGGCAGGGTTTTCGATACGCAGTATTTT. It codes for CASSEGRVFDTQYF.